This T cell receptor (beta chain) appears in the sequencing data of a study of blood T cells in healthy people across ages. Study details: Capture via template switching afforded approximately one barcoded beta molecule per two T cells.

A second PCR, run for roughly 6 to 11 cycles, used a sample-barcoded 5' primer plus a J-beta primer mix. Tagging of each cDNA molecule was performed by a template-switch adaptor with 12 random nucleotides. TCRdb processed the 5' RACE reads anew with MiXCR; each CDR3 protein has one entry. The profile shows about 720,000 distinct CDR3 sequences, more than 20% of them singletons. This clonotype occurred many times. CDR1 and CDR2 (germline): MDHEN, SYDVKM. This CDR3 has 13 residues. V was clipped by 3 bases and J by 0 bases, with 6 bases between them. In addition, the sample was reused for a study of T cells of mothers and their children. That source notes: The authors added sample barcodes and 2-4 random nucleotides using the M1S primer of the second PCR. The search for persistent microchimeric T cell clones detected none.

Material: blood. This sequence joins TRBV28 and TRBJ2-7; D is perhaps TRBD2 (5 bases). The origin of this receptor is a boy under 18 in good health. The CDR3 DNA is TGTGCCAGCAGTTTTGAGGGCTCCTACGAGCAGTACTTC. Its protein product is CASSFEGSYEQYF.